This TCR beta chain stems from a study of T cell responses to AZD1222 COVID-19 vaccine. The data were produced by immunoSEQ multiplex PCR, yet TCRdb's version contains in-frame clones alone and is incomplete. This table holds roughly 70,000 clones, roughly 84% found once. V lost 3 bases to trimming and J lost 9 bases; unmatched junction nucleotides: 10. The CDR3 length is 16 residues. Germline CDR1 is SGHRS and CDR2 is YFSETQ. The receptor was derived from an adult in good health. The material sequenced was peripheral blood, taken on day 0 of AZD1222 vaccination. This sequence joins TRBV5-1 and TRBJ2-1; 12 nucleotides align to TRBD2. The DNA for the CDR3 is TGCGCCAGCAGCTCGGCTAGCGGGGGGGCCGAAGGTGAGCAGTTCTTC. Its protein product is CASSSASGGAEGEQFF.